A selection of T cell receptor beta chains follows, all from one sample in a study of CD8 T cells in Susac syndrome. MiXCR, run by TCRdb on the immunoSEQ multiplex PCR reads, gives a single entry per CDR3 protein. The table shows about 210,000 distinct CDR3 sequences, with roughly 96% occurring only once. Material for sequencing was CD4+ T cells from PBMCs. The receptors shown here come from a human donor with multiple sclerosis. Each CDR3 is given with its conserved first and last residue. D genes are given only for firm matches. The size of a clone is reported for some rows only, either as once, few or many, or as a class for expanded clones.

V	J	D	length	size	CDR3	DNA
TRBV6-2/TRBV6-3	TRBJ1-6	NA	14	NA	CASSSGRLNSPLHF	TGTGCCAGCAGCTCCGGACGGTTGAATTCACCCCTCCACTTT
TRBV5-6	TRBJ1-6	NA	16	once	CASSLTTGSYNSPLHF	TGTGCCAGCAGCTTGACGACAGGATCCTATAATTCACCCCTCCACTTT
TRBV29-1	TRBJ1-2	NA	10	NA	CSVLLQGNHF	TGCAGCGTTTTACTACAGGGAAATCACTTC
TRBV30	TRBJ2-5	NA	12	NA	CAWKQRQETQYF	TGTGCCTGGAAACAGCGACAAGAGACCCAGTACTTC
TRBV9	TRBJ1-6	NA	14	NA	CASSVEGPGSPLHF	TGTGCCAGCAGCGTAGAGGGCCCTGGTTCACCCCTCCACTTT
TRBV3-1	TRBJ2-3	NA	14	once	CASSLAANTDTQYF	TGTGCCAGCAGCCTAGCAGCAAACACAGATACGCAGTATTTT
TRBV10-3	TRBJ1-2	TRBD1	11	NA	CAAGQGYGYTF	TGTGCCGCGGGACAGGGGTATGGCTACACCTTC
TRBV29-1	TRBJ2-7	NA	11	NA	CSVVGPYEQYF	TGCAGCGTTGTAGGGCCCTACGAGCAGTACTTC
TRBV6-5	TRBJ2-3	NA	13	NA	CASSYARTDTQYF	TGTGCCAGCAGTTACGCCCGCACAGATACGCAGTATTTT
TRBV24-1	TRBJ2-2	NA	15	NA	CATSDATGNTGELFF	TGTGCCACCAGTGATGCGACAGGGAACACCGGGGAGCTGTTTTTT
TRBV2	TRBJ1-2	TRBD1	14	NA	CATNQDRPNYGYTF	TGTGCCACAAACCAGGACAGGCCGAACTATGGCTACACCTTC
TRBV20-1	TRBJ2-7	NA	14	NA	CSARDLWRIDEQYF	TGCAGTGCTAGAGATCTCTGGAGGATCGACGAGCAGTACTTC
TRBV29-1	TRBJ2-7	NA	13	NA	CSVLDPFVYEQYF	TGCAGCGTTCTTGATCCTTTTGTCTACGAGCAGTACTTC
TRBV27	TRBJ2-3	NA	15	NA	CASSFRLLSDVAQYF	TGTGCCAGCAGTTTCCGCTTGTTGAGCGACGTAGCGCAGTATTTT
TRBV13	TRBJ2-1	NA	15	NA	CASSSRGSVYNEQFF	TGTGCCAGCAGCTCGAGGGGTAGTGTCTACAATGAGCAGTTCTTC
TRBV2	TRBJ1-2	NA	15	NA	CASRATGQDNYGYTF	TGTGCCAGCAGGGCTACAGGGCAGGATAACTATGGCTACACCTTC
TRBV5-1	TRBJ2-5	NA	14	NA	CASTSGQSQETQYF	TGCGCCAGCACCTCGGGACAAAGCCAAGAGACCCAGTACTTC
TRBV25-1	TRBJ2-5	TRBD2	18	NA	CASSAHRLAGGPGETQYF	TGTGCCAGCAGTGCCCACCGACTAGCGGGAGGGCCGGGGGAGACCCAGTACTTC
TRBV7-9	TRBJ2-3	TRBD1	14	NA	CASRTGQGTDTQYF	TGTGCCAGCAGAACAGGACAGGGGACAGATACGCAGTATTTT
TRBV2	TRBJ1-3	TRBD1	15	NA	CASRTGTGGRNTIYF	TGTGCCAGCAGAACCGGGACAGGGGGAAGAAACACCATATATTTT
TRBV6-1	TRBJ2-2	TRBD1	13	NA	CASIQGGVGELFF	TGTGCCAGCATCCAAGGGGGCGTCGGGGAGCTGTTTTTT
TRBV5-1	TRBJ2-6	NA	19	NA	CASSLVTMGQGSGANVLTF	TGCGCCAGCAGCTTGGTCACGATGGGACAAGGCTCTGGGGCCAACGTCCTGACTTTC
TRBV2	TRBJ1-5	NA	14	NA	CATSGVRGNQPQHF	TGTGCCACTTCAGGGGTGAGGGGCAATCAGCCCCAGCATTTT
TRBV18	TRBJ1-6	NA	12	NA	CASSPGNSPLHF	TGTGCCAGCTCACCGGGGAATTCACCCCTCCACTTT
TRBV7-9	TRBJ2-7	NA	11	NA	CASSRQYEQYF	TGTGCCAGCAGCCGACAGTACGAGCAGTACTTC
TRBV11-2	TRBJ2-5	TRBD2	16	NA	CASSLGDSGGFTGQYF	TGTGCCAGCAGCTTAGGGGATAGCGGGGGCTTCACGGGCCAGTACTTC
TRBV29-1	TRBJ2-7	TRBD1	14	NA	CSVVPGQGSYEQYF	TGCAGCGTTGTCCCGGGACAGGGATCCTACGAGCAGTACTTC
TRBV9	TRBJ2-3	NA	12	NA	CASSINWDTQYF	TGTGCCAGCAGCATCAACTGGGATACGCAGTATTTT
TRBV7-9	TRBJ2-1	NA	15	NA	CASGLSGGSYNEQFF	TGTGCCAGCGGGCTATCCGGGGGTTCCTACAATGAGCAGTTCTTC
TRBV30	TRBJ2-7	TRBD1	12	NA	CAWSDRGIVQYF	TGTGCCTGGAGCGACAGGGGGATTGTGCAGTACTTC
TRBV30	TRBJ1-5	NA	13	NA	CAWSVGINQPQHF	TGTGCCTGGAGTGTAGGGATCAATCAGCCCCAGCATTTT
TRBV15	TRBJ2-5	TRBD2	14	NA	CATTRAGGRETQYF	TGTGCCACCACCAGGGCGGGAGGTCGGGAGACCCAGTACTTC
TRBV9	TRBJ2-7	NA	14	NA	CASSVGQGWYEQYF	TGTGCCAGCAGCGTGGGGCAGGGTTGGTACGAGCAGTACTTC
TRBV3-1	TRBJ2-6	NA	18	NA	CASSQARTVFSGANVLTF	TGTGCCAGCAGCCAAGCCCGGACAGTCTTCTCTGGGGCCAACGTCCTGACTTTC
TRBV3-1	TRBJ2-4	TRBD1	17	NA	CASSQRGQGVAKNIQYF	TGTGCCAGCAGCCAGCGCGGACAGGGGGTAGCCAAAAACATTCAGTACTTC
TRBV5-1	TRBJ2-4	NA	14	NA	CASSLAPDLNIQYF	TGCGCCAGCAGCTTGGCCCCAGATCTGAACATTCAGTACTTC
TRBV9	TRBJ1-6	TRBD1	14	NA	CASSEGTGNSPLHF	TGTGCCAGCAGCGAAGGGACAGGGAATTCACCCCTCCACTTT
TRBV7-9	TRBJ1-1	NA	13	NA	CASGIGGPTEAFF	TGTGCCAGCGGGATCGGAGGGCCCACTGAAGCTTTCTTT
TRBV5-1	TRBJ2-3	NA	16	NA	CASSLGSSESTDTQYF	TGCGCCAGCAGCTTGGGTTCTAGCGAGAGCACAGATACGCAGTATTTT
TRBV20-1	TRBJ2-5	NA	13	NA	CSARGVEGETQYF	TGCAGCGCTAGAGGGGTAGAGGGAGAGACCCAGTACTTC
TRBV27	TRBJ2-7	TRBD1	15	NA	CASSTTGALSYEQYF	TGTGCCAGCAGTACTACAGGGGCCCTCTCCTACGAGCAGTACTTC
TRBV2	TRBJ2-7	TRBD1	14	NA	CASSAQGSVYEQYF	TGTGCCAGCAGCGCACAGGGGTCAGTCTACGAGCAGTACTTC
TRBV18	TRBJ1-1	NA	13	NA	CASSPQRDTEAFF	TGTGCCAGCTCACCCCAACGGGACACTGAAGCTTTCTTT
TRBV30	TRBJ1-4	NA	17	NA	CAWSVPSQGIGGEKLFF	TGTGCCTGGAGTGTACCATCTCAGGGGATTGGTGGTGAAAAACTGTTTTTT
TRBV27	TRBJ2-5	TRBD2	14	NA	CASSLAGVGGDQYF	TGTGCCAGCAGTTTAGCGGGGGTTGGGGGGGACCAGTACTTC
TRBV18	TRBJ1-1	TRBD1	14	NA	CASSPMDRQAEAFF	TGTGCCAGCTCACCCATGGACAGGCAGGCTGAAGCTTTCTTT
TRBV4-1	TRBJ2-1	NA	12	NA	CASSQESPGQFF	TGCGCCAGCAGCCAAGAGTCCCCCGGGCAGTTCTTC
TRBV7-9	TRBJ2-6	NA	14	NA	CASTRNSGANVLTF	TGTGCCAGCACCCGAAACTCTGGGGCCAACGTCCTGACTTTC
TRBV4-1	TRBJ2-2	NA	18	NA	CASSQVLDWKNRPVELFF	TGCGCCAGCAGCCAAGTTCTAGATTGGAAAAACCGCCCGGTCGAGCTGTTTTTT
TRBV15	TRBJ2-7	NA	14	NA	CATSRVGLPREQYF	TGTGCCACCAGCAGAGTTGGACTCCCGAGGGAGCAGTACTTC
TRBV4-1	TRBJ2-1	NA	13	NA	CASSQEVGNEQFF	TGCGCCAGCAGCCAAGAGGTTGGCAATGAGCAGTTCTTC
TRBV4-1	TRBJ2-7	NA	14	NA	CASTPTGTDYEQYF	TGCGCCAGCACTCCGACAGGGACTGACTACGAGCAGTACTTC